The 19 T cell receptor beta chains below come from one sample, sequenced in a study of blood T cell repertoires in COVID-19. Method: immunoSEQ multiplex PCR; TCRdb's copy keeps in-frame clones and lacks some. Here the sample spans a few hundred thousand clones, around 83% being singletons. Input material: PBMCs or T cells enriched from blood (not recorded which). Receptor source: a woman between 45 and 60 years old who had recovered from COVID-19.

This clone is a singleton in its sample. This chain connects TRBV27 to TRBJ2-1, with 9 bases aligning to TRBD2. J gave up 1 base and V 6 bases, and 7 bases lay outside the gene matches. Germline CDR1 and CDR2: MNHEY and SMNVEV (reference sequence). The CDR3 contains 16 residues. CDR3 residues: CASSPLAGKSYNEQFF. The CDR3 nucleotides read TGTGCCAGCAGCCCTCTAGCGGGGAAGTCCTACAATGAGCAGTTCTTC.

The rearrangement uses TRBV7-9 and TRBJ2-3; D ambiguous. Germline V gene sequence: CDR1 SEHNR, CDR2 FQNEAQ (reference sequence). Trimming took off 5 bases at V and 8 bases at J, with 11 bases between the two ends. The CDR3 has 12 residues. CDR3 bases: TGTGCCAGCAGCCCGGAGATGGGTACGCAGTATTTT. This translates into CASSPEMGTQYF.

V and J are TRBV5-1 and TRBJ1-2; no firm D call. Germline V gene sequence: CDR1 SGHRS, CDR2 YFSETQ. The CDR3 is made up of 14 amino acids. V lost 3 bases and J lost 3, with 12 bases in between. CDR3 residues: CASSSNTPDYGYTF. DNA of the CDR3: TGCGCCAGCAGCTCCAACACACCCGACTATGGCTACACCTTC. Full variable domain (remainder filled in from reference TRBV5-1 and TRBJ1-2): KAGVTQTPRYLIKTRGQQVTLSCSPISGHRSVSWYQQTPGQGLQFLFEYFSETQRNKGNFPGRFSGRQFSNSRSEMNVSTLELGDSALYLCASSSNTPDYGYTFGSGTRLTVV.

J is TRBJ2-3 and V is TRBV20-1; D is possibly TRBD1 (5 bases). The CDR3 contains 15 residues. Germline V gene data show CDR1 as DFQATT and CDR2 as SNEGSKA (reference sequence). The V end was cut by 3 bases, the J end by 2 bases, with 15 bases between. CDR3 amino acids: CSASTPMGHTDTQYF. In DNA form, the CDR3 reads TGCAGTGCTAGTACCCCTATGGGGCACACAGATACGCAGTATTTT.

V usage is TRBV27 and J usage is TRBJ1-1, with 7 nucleotides matching TRBD1. After removal of 9 bases from V and 2 bases from J, the junction contained 6 bases not matched to a gene. Looked up from germline, CDR1 is MNHEY and CDR2 is SMNVEV (reference sequence). The CDR3 totals 13 residues. The chain's CDR3 is CASKQGFNTEAFF. CDR3 DNA sequence: TGTGCCAGTAAACAGGGGTTTAACACTGAAGCTTTCTTT.

The chain recombines TRBV19 with TRBJ2-1; perhaps TRBD2 as D (6 bases). Trimming removed 5 bases at V and 2 bases at J, with 10 bases between. The length of the CDR3 is 14 residues. Germline CDR1 LNHDA, CDR2 SQIVND (reference sequence). CDR3 sequence (DNA): TGTGCCAGTAGTTTTGCGGGGCCCTACAATGAGCAGTTCTTC. Amino acid sequence: CASSFAGPYNEQFF.

The J gene is TRBJ2-5, the V gene TRBV19; 7 bases line up with TRBD1. V lost 10 bases, J lost 10 bases, and 18 bases stayed unmatched. The CDR3 runs 14 residues. Germline V gene sequence: CDR1 LNHDA, CDR2 SQIVND (reference sequence). This chain's CDR3 is CATRDRAYGKDQYF. Written as DNA, the CDR3 is TGTGCCACCCGGGACAGAGCTTACGGAAAGGACCAGTACTTC.

The chain employs TRBV27 and TRBJ1-2, with 7 bases fitting TRBD1. In germline, CDR1 is MNHEY, CDR2 SMNVEV (reference sequence). The ends lost 0 bases at V and 4 bases at J; junction bases unmatched: 5. There are 15 residues in the CDR3. The DNA for the CDR3 is TGTGCCAGCAGTTTATCTCGACAGGGTCTCTATGGCTACACCTTC. Its translation is CASSLSRQGLYGYTF.

This clone was recorded a few times. The J gene is TRBJ2-3, the V gene TRBV5-1, with 7 bases identical to TRBD2. The CDR3 has 15 amino acids. CDR1 is SGHRS and CDR2 is YFSETQ in the germline V gene. J was trimmed by 1 base and V by 2 bases; bases with no gene match: 4. CDR3 nucleotides: TGCGCCAGCAGCTTAAGCGGGGCACGCACAGATACGCAGTATTTT. As protein: CASSLSGARTDTQYF.

The V gene is TRBV6-2 or TRBV6-3, the J gene TRBJ1-2; the match to TRBD1 covers 7 bases. Looked up from germline, CDR1 is MNHEY and CDR2 is SVGEGT. The CDR3 is 17 residues long. The V gene end was trimmed by 2 bases and the J gene end by 4 bases; junction bases not matched to a gene: 13. The CDR3 nucleotides read TGTGCCAGCAGTTACCCTTCCCGGGACAGAGCTTCCTATGGCTACACCTTC. It encodes CASSYPSRDRASYGYTF.

This CDR3 reads CASSSTSGHNTEAFF. The CDR3 bases are TGCGCCAGCAGCAGCACCTCGGGACACAACACTGAAGCTTTCTTT. The chain uses TRBV5-1 and TRBJ1-1; maybe TRBD1 (6 bases). Trimming left V 4 bases short and J 2 bases short, with 15 bases between. Germline CDR1 SGHRS, CDR2 YFSETQ. The CDR3 totals 15 residues.

The rearrangement joins TRBV5-1 to TRBJ2-5, with 10 bases fitting TRBD2. Germline V gene sequence: CDR1 SGHRS, CDR2 YFSETQ. V was pared by 5 bases and J by 4 bases, with 8 bases of the junction left unmatched. This CDR3 spans 15 amino acids. The CDR3: CASRDGLAVGETQYF. The CDR3 coding sequence is TGCGCCAGCAGGGACGGACTAGCGGTAGGAGAGACCCAGTACTTC.

The chain couples TRBV7-8 to TRBJ1-2; 7 bases align to TRBD1. CDR1 and CDR2 (germline): SGHVS, FQNEAQ. V was clipped by 1 base and J by 7 bases; unmatched bases: 3. The CDR3 consists of 13 residues. The DNA of the CDR3 is TGTGCCAGCAGCTTAGGACAGGGACGTGGCTACACCTTC. As protein: CASSLGQGRGYTF. The full variable domain, in which reference TRBV7-8 and TRBJ1-2 provide the parts outside the CDR3, is GAGVSQSPRYKVAKRGQDVALRCDPISGHVSLFWYQQALGQGPEFLTYFQNEAQLDKSGLPSDRFFAERPEGSVSTLKIQRTQQEDSAVYLCASSLGQGRGYTFGSGTRLTVV.

The chain employs TRBV7-9 and TRBJ2-1, with a tentative D call TRBD1 (6 bases). This CDR3 region has 12 residues. The V and J ends lost 1 base and 10 bases respectively, with 8 bases between them. The V gene's germline CDR1 is SEHNR and CDR2 FQNEAQ (reference sequence). The CDR3 coding sequence is TGTGCCAGCAGCTTAGAGACAGGAGAGCAGTTCTTC. Amino acids: CASSLETGEQFF. The full variable domain, its missing parts supplied by reference TRBV7-9 and TRBJ2-1, is DTGVSQNPRHKITKRGQNVTFRCDPISEHNRLYWYRQTLGQGPEFLTYFQNEAQLEKSRLLSDRFSAERPKGSFSTLEIQRTEQGDSAMYLCASSLETGEQFFGPGTRLTVL.

The CDR3 loop reads CASSQVGLAGGPLAGELFF. In nucleotides, the CDR3 is TGTGCCAGCAGCCAAGTAGGCCTAGCGGGAGGGCCCTTAGCCGGGGAGCTGTTTTTT. This chain links TRBV4-2 with TRBJ2-2, with 12 bases lining up with TRBD2. The germline gives CDR1 LGHNA, CDR2 YNFKEQ. This CDR3 has 19 amino acids. V was clipped by 1 base and J by 6 bases; unmatched bases: 12.

V and J are TRBV19 and TRBJ2-3, with TRBD2 matching 9 bases. The V gene end was trimmed by 8 bases and the J gene end by 2 bases; junction bases not matched to a gene: 8. The CDR3 length is 15 residues. Germline V gene sequence: CDR1 LNHDA, CDR2 SQIVND (reference sequence). CDR3 coding DNA: TGTGCCAGTTCCGCCGGGACTAGCAACACAGATACGCAGTATTTT. Amino acids: CASSAGTSNTDTQYF.

The chain combines TRBV7-8 with TRBJ1-2; D is perhaps TRBD1 (5 bases). The germline CDR1 and CDR2 sequences are SGHVS and FQNEAQ. The V gene lost 5 bases and the J gene lost 8 bases, with 21 bases spanning the gap. The CDR3 is 15 residues long. The CDR3 sequence: CASSQRREKRDGYTF. The CDR3 DNA reads as TGTGCCAGCAGCCAAAGACGGGAGAAGAGGGACGGCTACACCTTC.

The V and J genes are TRBV5-6 and TRBJ1-1; D remains unclear. CDR1 and CDR2 from the germline V gene are SGHDT and YYEEEE. There are 14 residues in the CDR3. The germline V and J ends were trimmed by 1 base and 8 bases, with 15 bases remaining between them. The CDR3 loop reads CASSLPSGRIEAFF. CDR3 DNA sequence: TGTGCCAGCAGCTTGCCCAGCGGTAGGATCGAAGCTTTCTTT.

This clone was seen only a few times. The chain is built from TRBV19 and TRBJ1-1; no definite D call. Per the germline V gene, CDR1 is LNHDA and CDR2 is SQIVND (reference sequence). The CDR3 loop spans 14 amino acids. V lost 5 bases and J 0 bases, leaving 10 bases between the germline ends. CDR3 sequence reads: CASSSHSLNTEAFF. The CDR3 DNA follows: TGTGCCAGTAGTTCGCACAGCTTGAACACTGAAGCTTTCTTT.